This T cell receptor beta chain came from a study of CD8+CD57+ T cells in acquired aplastic anemia. Across the study: Roughly 3.2 ug was the average amount of DNA from sorted CD4+ and CD8+ cells. Average CD4+ read depth in healthy donors was 10 million to 12 million reads.

Turning to this clonotype: Its antigen is unknown.

The CDR3 runs to 12 residues. The junction had 5 bases not matched to a gene; V was cut back by 6 bases and J by 7 bases. Germline CDR1 is SEHNR and CDR2 is FQNEAQ (reference sequence). Study-wide results and limits: The CD8+ Simpson's diversity of patients and controls was not significantly different. Patients and controls shared over 25 CD8+ CDR3 sequences, highly expressed in patients.

According to the study, genomic DNA was the template for TCR beta VDJ and CDR3 profiling. MiXCR was run by TCRdb on the reads, yielding one entry per CDR3 protein. The data hold approximately 170,000 distinct CDR3 sequences, with 54% observed a single time. The specimen sequenced was sorted CD4+, CD8+, or CD8+CD57+ T cells (not recorded which) from PBMCs. This chain uses TRBV7-9 with TRBJ1-2; 7 bases are shared with TRBD1. The sequence was collected from a human donor in good health, serving as a control. The CDR3 loop reads CASSEQGTGYTF. The CDR3 DNA reads as TGTGCCAGCAGTGAACAGGGGACTGGCTACACCTTC. The variable domain in full, completed from reference TRBV7-9 and TRBJ1-2, reads DTGVSQNPRHKITKRGQNVTFRCDPISEHNRLYWYRQTLGQGPEFLTYFQNEAQLEKSRLLSDRFSAERPKGSFSTLEIQRTEQGDSAMYLCASSEQGTGYTFGSGTRLTVV.